These T cell receptor beta chains were read from a single sample in a study of cytomegalovirus exposure and HLA in healthy donors. Produced via immunoSEQ multiplex PCR; TCRdb's table is partial and in-frame only. The profile shows some 120,000 clones, roughly 83% of them singletons. The sequenced sample consisted of PBMCs. These receptors were collected from a man younger than 35 in good health and CMV-seronegative. Both conserved end residues are part of each CDR3. A D gene is named only where the DNA matches it firmly. Some rows mark clone size as missing; the rest say once, few, many or name a class of expanded clone.

j_gene	d_gene	v_gene	abundance	CDR3aa	CDR3nt
TRBJ2-2	NA	TRBV4-1	NA	CASSQGSRTGELFF	TGCGCCAGCAGCCAAGGAAGTAGAACCGGGGAGCTGTTTTTT
TRBJ1-3	NA	TRBV28	NA	CASSFTLGGSGNTIYF	TGTGCCAGCAGTTTCACCCTGGGGGGGTCGGGAAACACCATATATTTT
TRBJ1-2	TRBD1	TRBV28	once	CASSSSGTGGRVGYGYTF	TGTGCCAGCAGTTCATCGGGGACAGGGGGAAGGGTTGGCTATGGCTACACCTTC
TRBJ1-4	NA	TRBV5-5	NA	CASSLVQGGGKLFF	TGTGCCAGCAGCTTGGTACAGGGCGGCGGGAAACTGTTTTTT
TRBJ1-5	NA	TRBV15	NA	CATSRDTGVNQPQHF	TGTGCCACCAGCAGAGATACGGGGGTTAATCAGCCCCAGCATTTT
TRBJ1-1	NA	TRBV28	NA	CASSGRAGLGNTEAFF	TGTGCCAGCAGTGGGCGGGCCGGGTTGGGGAACACTGAAGCTTTCTTT
TRBJ2-2	TRBD1	TRBV5-1	few	CASSLLGGANTGELFF	TGCGCCAGCAGCTTGCTAGGGGGCGCGAACACCGGGGAGCTGTTTTTT
TRBJ2-6	TRBD2	TRBV5-1	NA	CASSKAGGYSGANVLTF	TGCGCCAGCAGCAAAGCGGGAGGGTACTCTGGGGCCAACGTCCTGACTTTC
TRBJ2-7	NA	TRBV18	NA	CASSPVLGSSYEQYF	TGTGCCAGCTCACCAGTTCTAGGGAGCTCCTACGAGCAGTACTTC
TRBJ1-2	TRBD1	TRBV4-3	NA	CASSQEGGHGYTF	TGCGCCAGCAGCCAAGAAGGGGGCCATGGCTACACCTTC